The rows below give T cell receptor beta chains drawn from one sample of a study of T cells expressing NK-cell markers. TCRdb reworked the 5' RACE reads into one entry per CDR3 protein, no DNA. The clone table shows about 160,000 distinct CDR3 sequences, with the ten largest holding around 20%. Sequencing was performed on blood T cells: a sorted CD56 or NKG2C T cell subset, CD4+ or CD8+ T cells, or bulk PBMC T cells (not recorded which). Source of these receptors: a woman between 18 and 70 years old in good health. Both conserved end residues are part of each CDR3. Fields, in order: J gene, clone size, V gene, CDR3 protein. Size tells how often a clone was seen (once, few, many) or the class of an expanded clone, and some rows leave it out.

>TRBJ2-3|-|TRBV7-2
CASSLVRVSTDTQYF
>TRBJ2-1|-|TRBV30
CAWRGIAATYNEQFF
>TRBJ1-1|-|TRBV7-9
CASSPENTEAFF
>TRBJ2-3|-|TRBV7-8
CASSPRRLSGTDTQYF
>TRBJ2-5|-|TRBV4-1
CASSLGGLQETQYF
>TRBJ1-6|-|TRBV20-1
CSARGGDQHNSPLHF
>TRBJ2-2|-|TRBV11-2
CASSQQVPGELFF
>TRBJ2-7|-|TRBV20-1
CSATSAGLGYEQYF
>TRBJ2-7|medium-sized|TRBV7-8
CASSRQAPSYEQYF
>TRBJ2-2|-|TRBV12-3/TRBV12-4
CASSPGTGWEKKDTGELFF
>TRBJ2-3|-|TRBV9
CASSVARADTQYF
>TRBJ2-5|-|TRBV4-2
CASSQEAGRGTQYF
>TRBJ1-5|-|TRBV19
CATSEGGWQPQHF
>TRBJ1-2|-|TRBV24-1
CATSEEGARGYTF
>TRBJ1-1|-|TRBV29-1
CSVVKGMGNTEAFF
>TRBJ1-4|-|TRBV20-1
CSAGKVATNEKLFF
>TRBJ2-7|-|TRBV7-8
CASSPNRRGEQYF
>TRBJ2-7|-|TRBV10-3
CAIAGRADAYEQYF
>TRBJ1-6|-|TRBV5-1
CASSLVPTADSPLHF
>TRBJ1-1|-|TRBV6-1
CATQGGLLNTEAFF
>TRBJ1-6|-|TRBV20-1
CSASSGPLGRDSPLHF
>TRBJ2-7|-|TRBV20-1
CSARESSGEQYF
>TRBJ1-1|-|TRBV9
CASRAGTGPTEAFF
>TRBJ2-3|-|TRBV30
CAWLLGTSGSSTDTQYF
>TRBJ1-4|-|TRBV28
CASSLPGTIEKLFF
>TRBJ1-2|-|TRBV27
CASSSWDRIYTF
>TRBJ1-2|-|TRBV28
CASSFISPGTDYYGYTF
>TRBJ1-5|-|TRBV20-1
CSASFSPGVQPQHF
>TRBJ1-2|-|TRBV9
CASSGGYNYGYTF
>TRBJ2-7|-|TRBV7-9
CASSSGTGPWYEQYF
>TRBJ1-1|-|TRBV12-3/TRBV12-4
CASTRGAGTEAFF
>TRBJ1-1|-|TRBV3-1
CASRSTGDTEAFF
>TRBJ2-5|-|TRBV2
CASQTMGLQETQYF
>TRBJ1-1|-|TRBV7-8
CASSLKVAGLMSTEAFF
>TRBJ2-2|-|TRBV12-3/TRBV12-4
CASHPGQGASGELFF
>TRBJ2-1|-|TRBV24-1
CATSDPMIAGSYNEQFF
>TRBJ2-1|-|TRBV7-9
CASSRGTSAYNEQFF
>TRBJ2-7|-|TRBV15
CATSRGYEQYF
>TRBJ2-7|-|TRBV6-6
CASRPRGPYEQYF
>TRBJ1-5|-|TRBV2
CASQRGFNQPQHF
>TRBJ2-6|-|TRBV5-1
CASSLVSLAGANVLTF
>TRBJ1-1|-|TRBV20-1
CSADPGDTNTEAFF
>TRBJ2-3|-|TRBV12-3/TRBV12-4
CASQLGDTQYF
>TRBJ2-2|-|TRBV29-1
CSVDGVRTGELFF
>TRBJ1-1|-|TRBV5-1
CASSTDRGSRRGQMAFF
>TRBJ2-5|-|TRBV4-1
CASSQVFSGSVPRRETQYF
>TRBJ2-7|-|TRBV4-1
CASSQDFSQWTAAGYEQYF
>TRBJ2-1|-|TRBV20-1
CSATQMAGPYNEQFF
>TRBJ2-5|-|TRBV4-1
CASSHVVRETQYF
>TRBJ1-1|-|TRBV15
CATTYDRPNTEAFF
>TRBJ2-5|-|TRBV4-2
CASSQDLAGGREKETQYF
>TRBJ2-1|-|TRBV18
CASSPLAGFYNEQFF
>TRBJ2-2|-|TRBV19
CASILSGALNKDTGELFF